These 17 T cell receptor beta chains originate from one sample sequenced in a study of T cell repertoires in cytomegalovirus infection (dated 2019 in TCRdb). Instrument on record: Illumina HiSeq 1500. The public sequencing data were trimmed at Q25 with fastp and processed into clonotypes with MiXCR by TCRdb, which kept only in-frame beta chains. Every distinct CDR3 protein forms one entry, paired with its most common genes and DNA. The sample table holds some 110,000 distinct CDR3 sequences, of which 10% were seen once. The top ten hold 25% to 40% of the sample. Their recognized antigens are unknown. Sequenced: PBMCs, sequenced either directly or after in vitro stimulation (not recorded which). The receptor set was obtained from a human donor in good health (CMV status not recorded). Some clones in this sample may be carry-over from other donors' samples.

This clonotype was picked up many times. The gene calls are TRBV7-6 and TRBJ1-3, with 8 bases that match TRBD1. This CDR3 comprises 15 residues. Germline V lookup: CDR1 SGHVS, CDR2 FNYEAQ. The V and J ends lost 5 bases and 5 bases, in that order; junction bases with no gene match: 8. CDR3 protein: CASSLTGGLRNTIYF. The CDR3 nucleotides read TGTGCCAGCAGCCTAACAGGGGGACTCAGAAACACCATATATTTT.

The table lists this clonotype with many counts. The CDR3 nucleotides are TGTGCCAGCAGCTTATCAGGGGCGGACGAGCAGTACTTC. Its protein is CASSLSGADEQYF. The chain recombines TRBV7-8 with TRBJ2-7, with D possibly being TRBD1 (6 bases). This CDR3 has 13 amino acids. CDR1 SGHVS and CDR2 FQNEAQ come from the germline V gene. V shed 2 bases and J shed 5 bases, with 10 bases lying between them.

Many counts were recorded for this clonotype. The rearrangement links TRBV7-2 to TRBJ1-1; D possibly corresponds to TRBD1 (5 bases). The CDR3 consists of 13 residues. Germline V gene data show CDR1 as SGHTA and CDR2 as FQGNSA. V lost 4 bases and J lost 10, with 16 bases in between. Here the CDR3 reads CASSSGEGLLAFF. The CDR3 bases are TGTGCCAGCAGCTCCGGGGAGGGACTGCTAGCTTTCTTT.

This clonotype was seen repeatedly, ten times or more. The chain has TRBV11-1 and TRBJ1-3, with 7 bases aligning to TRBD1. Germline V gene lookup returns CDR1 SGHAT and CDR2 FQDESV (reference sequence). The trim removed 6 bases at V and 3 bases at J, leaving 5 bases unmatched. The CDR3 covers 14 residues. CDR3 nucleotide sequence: TGTGCCAGCAGTTCTACAGGGGATGGAAACACCATATATTTT. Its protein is CASSSTGDGNTIYF.

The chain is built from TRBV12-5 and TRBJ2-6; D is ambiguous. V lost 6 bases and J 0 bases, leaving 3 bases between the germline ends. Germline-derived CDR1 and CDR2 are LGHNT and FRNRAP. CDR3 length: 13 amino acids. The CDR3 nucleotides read TGTGCTAGTGGCGGCTCTGGGGCCAACGTCCTGACTTTC. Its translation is CASGGSGANVLTF.

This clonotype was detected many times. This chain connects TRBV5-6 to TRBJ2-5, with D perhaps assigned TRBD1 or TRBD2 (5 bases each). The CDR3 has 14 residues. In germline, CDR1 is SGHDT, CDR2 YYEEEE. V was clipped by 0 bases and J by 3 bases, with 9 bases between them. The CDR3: CASSLGDGEETQYF. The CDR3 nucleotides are TGTGCCAGCAGCTTGGGGGACGGTGAAGAGACCCAGTACTTC.

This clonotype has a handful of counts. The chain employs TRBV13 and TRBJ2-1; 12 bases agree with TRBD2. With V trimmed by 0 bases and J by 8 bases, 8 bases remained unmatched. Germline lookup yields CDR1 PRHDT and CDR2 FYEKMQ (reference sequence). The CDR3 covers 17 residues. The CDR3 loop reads CASSLGATSGSSHEQFF. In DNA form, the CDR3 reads TGTGCCAGCAGCTTAGGGGCGACTAGCGGGAGTTCGCATGAGCAGTTCTTC.

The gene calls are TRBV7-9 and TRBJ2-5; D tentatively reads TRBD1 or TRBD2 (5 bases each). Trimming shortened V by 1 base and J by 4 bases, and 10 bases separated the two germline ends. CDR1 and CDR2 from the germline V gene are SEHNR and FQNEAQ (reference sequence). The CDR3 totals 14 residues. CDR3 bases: TGTGCCAGCAGCTTAGGTCCAGGGAGAGAGACCCAGTACTTC. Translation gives CASSLGPGRETQYF.

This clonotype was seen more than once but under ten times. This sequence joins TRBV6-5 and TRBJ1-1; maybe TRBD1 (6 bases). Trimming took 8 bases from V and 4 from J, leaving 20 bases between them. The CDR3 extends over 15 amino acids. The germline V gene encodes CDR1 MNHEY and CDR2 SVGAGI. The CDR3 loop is CASRGGGQGATEAFF. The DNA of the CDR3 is TGTGCCAGCCGGGGGGGGGGCCAGGGTGCCACTGAAGCTTTCTTT.

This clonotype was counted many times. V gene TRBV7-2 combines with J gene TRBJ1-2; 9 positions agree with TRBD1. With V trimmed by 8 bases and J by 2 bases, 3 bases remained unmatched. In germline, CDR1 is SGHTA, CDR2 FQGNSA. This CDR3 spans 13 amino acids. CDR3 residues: CASAGTGNYGYTF. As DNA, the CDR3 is TGTGCCAGCGCGGGGACAGGGAACTATGGCTACACCTTC.

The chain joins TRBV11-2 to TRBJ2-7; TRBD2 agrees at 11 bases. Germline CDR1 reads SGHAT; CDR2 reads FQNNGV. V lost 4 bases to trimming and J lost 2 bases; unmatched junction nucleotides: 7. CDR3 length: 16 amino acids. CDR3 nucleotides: TGTGCCAGCAGCTACGGACTAGCGGGCCGAGCCTACGAGCAGTACTTC. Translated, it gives CASSYGLAGRAYEQYF.

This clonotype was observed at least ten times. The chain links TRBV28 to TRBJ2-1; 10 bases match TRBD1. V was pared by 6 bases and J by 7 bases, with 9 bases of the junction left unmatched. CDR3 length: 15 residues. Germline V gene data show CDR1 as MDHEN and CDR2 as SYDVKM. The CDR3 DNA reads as TGTGCCAGCAGCCTCCCGGGACAGGGGAGAAATGAGCAGTTCTTC. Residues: CASSLPGQGRNEQFF.

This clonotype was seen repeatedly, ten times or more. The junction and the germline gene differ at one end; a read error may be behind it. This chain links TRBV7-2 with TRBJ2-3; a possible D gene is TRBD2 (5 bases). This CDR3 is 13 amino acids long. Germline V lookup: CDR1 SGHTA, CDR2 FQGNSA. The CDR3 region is CASSLAEDDTQYF. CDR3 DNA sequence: TGTGCCAGCAGCCTAGCTGAGGATGATACGCAGTATTTT.

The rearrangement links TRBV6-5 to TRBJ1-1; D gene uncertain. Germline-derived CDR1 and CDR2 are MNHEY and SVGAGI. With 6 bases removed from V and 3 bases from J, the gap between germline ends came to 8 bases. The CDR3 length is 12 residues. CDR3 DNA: TGTGCCAGCAGGACGGAGGACACTGAAGCTTTCTTT. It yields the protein CASRTEDTEAFF.

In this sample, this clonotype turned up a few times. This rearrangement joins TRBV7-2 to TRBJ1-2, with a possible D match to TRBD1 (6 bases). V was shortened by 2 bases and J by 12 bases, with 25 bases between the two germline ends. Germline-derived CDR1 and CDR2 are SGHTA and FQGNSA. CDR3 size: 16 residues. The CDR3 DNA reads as TGTGCCAGCAGCTTAATGTTGAGGGACACCGCTTCTTCTGACACCTTC. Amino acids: CASSLMLRDTASSDTF.

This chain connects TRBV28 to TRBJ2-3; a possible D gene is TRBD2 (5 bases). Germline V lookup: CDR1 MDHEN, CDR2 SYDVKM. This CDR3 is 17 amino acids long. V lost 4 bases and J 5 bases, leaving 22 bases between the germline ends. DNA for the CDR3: TGTGCCAGCAGTTCCCACGGAAGCGGACGTTCGGTAGATACGCAGTATTTT. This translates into CASSSHGSGRSVDTQYF.

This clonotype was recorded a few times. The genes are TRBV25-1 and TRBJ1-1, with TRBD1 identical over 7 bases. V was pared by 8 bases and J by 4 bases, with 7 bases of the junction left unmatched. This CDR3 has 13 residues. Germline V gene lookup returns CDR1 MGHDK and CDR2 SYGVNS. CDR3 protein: CASGGQPGTEAFF. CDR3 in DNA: TGTGCCAGCGGGGGACAGCCAGGCACTGAAGCTTTCTTT.